This T cell receptor beta chain was obtained from a study of CD8 T cells in ankylosing spondylitis. MiXCR, applied by TCRdb to the 5' RACE reads, yields one record per CDR3 protein. Seen here are about 460,000 distinct CDR3 sequences, approximately 5.3% observed once, and the top ten hold under 4.5%. This clonotype was recorded at least ten times. Its antigen remains unidentified. Findings and caveats of the study: Characteristic of ankylosing spondylitis blood, it appeared, was a TCR beta motif comprising several highly homologous variants.

Germline assignment: CDR1 MDHEN and CDR2 SYDVKM. With 2 bases removed from V and 0 bases from J, the gap between germline ends came to 17 bases. The CDR3 length is 18 residues. The chain links TRBV28 to TRBJ2-1, with D possibly called TRBD1 or TRBD2 (5 bases each). The TCR was taken from a male donor with ankylosing spondylitis. Sample: blood, either unsorted or a sorted T cell fraction (not recorded which). The CDR3 DNA is TGTGCCAGCAGTTTACCTTTACGGGGCAGGAGCTCCTACAATGAGCAGTTCTTC. Its translation: CASSLPLRGRSSYNEQFF.